This TCR beta chain was identified during a study of shared clonotypes between healthy human individuals (dated by TCRdb to about 2020). Regarding the complete study: A couple of women and a few men aged 18 to 49 years were included in the cohort. For each donor, CD4 naive and CD4 memory were each given three plates, CD8 naive was given two plates, and CD8 memory was given one plate. The study deeply sequenced blood TCR repertoires of about five healthy adults to estimate repertoire size and the extent of clonotype sharing between individuals. Libraries were prepared and TCR repertoires were sequenced by different laboratories using diverse techniques, in order to increase sequencing depth and limit assay-specific biases. Per donor, leukapheresis produced somewhere between about 0.9 and 9 billion PBMCs. The paper as a whole reports these results and caveats: Naive subsets generally had larger estimated clonotype richness than memory subsets. Based on pairwise subsampling, the degree of clonotype sharing among donors was expected to be affected by sequencing depth. When several donors were compared, the shared fraction of clonotypes was 5% to 6.5% for naive CD4, around 4% for naive CD8, roughly 2.5% for memory CD4, and 0.35% to 0.5% for memory CD8. Rarefaction of sorted-subset datasets indicated incomplete sequencing despite the large sequencing depth. Because the study included only a small number of donors, the genetic and exposure-history diversity represented was limited. Sampling was restricted to blood, and TCR repertoires in tissue are likely to differ from TCR repertoires in blood. Compared with non-shared clonotypes, clonotypes shared by all four sorted-subset donors had higher generation probabilities.

TCR CDR3 regions were amplified from genomic DNA by multiplex PCR using the deep immunoSEQ assay. For each cell subset, the extracted genomic DNA was distributed evenly across all wells of several immunoSEQ 96-well plates, and each plate served as one replicate. For sorted subsets, roughly 200 ng of genomic DNA, equivalent to around 30,000 T cell genomes, went into each replicate PCR. Purified libraries were measured with a Qubit 3.0 fluorometer, size-checked on a Bioanalyzer 2100, and measured again with the KAPA Library Quantification kit. Every immunoSEQ 96-well plate was sequenced on a separate single-read 150-cycle Illumina NextSeq 550 flow cell. As for the authors' bioinformatics: The immunoSEQ output contained only junctional sequences without quality scores, so filtering could not match that applied to full-length reads. Sequences were annotated with PyIR, a Python wrapper for IgBLAST v1.9, using IMGT germline references to assign V/J genes and CDR3. Reads with weak V/J assignments (E-value above 1e-6), missing CDR3, stop codons, out-of-frame junctions, or ambiguous translated residues were removed. V3J clonotypes were defined by identical inferred V gene, J gene, and CDR3 amino acid sequence. To compute the percentage overlap between repertoires, the number of shared unique clonotypes was divided by the size of the smaller repertoire. Repertoire richness was assessed with RTK rarefaction, the Chao1 estimator, and Recon v2.1 estimates of unobserved clonotypes. OLGA was used to compute generation probabilities for all TCRbeta clonotypes that the gDNA method yielded from a handful of donors. TCRdb mirrors the immuneACCESS table, restricted to in-frame sequences. Some clones are absent from its copies; in checked studies, under half trace to an unresolved V gene, and the reason for the others is unknown. The DNA was the basis for D and trimming; V, J and clone size are from that table. A total of around 2.3 million clones appear in this sample, approximately 96% of them only once. The top ten constitute roughly 0.13% of the sample.

Trimming accounts for 0 bases at V and 6 bases at J, while the number of junction bases matched to no gene is 4. The CDR3, cysteine through phenylalanine, is 16 amino acids long. CDR3 DNA is the only sequence kept; it has 48 bases, read in frame from the first base. As encoded in the germline V gene, CDR1 is MGHRA while CDR2 is YSYEKL. Donors were healthy HIV-negative adults with no recently reported acute infections or vaccinations. All donors were Caucasian adults living in Nashville, Tennessee, USA. CD4+ T cells were enriched by magnetic negative selection; naive cells were then positively selected on CD45RA, and the negative fraction formed the memory subset. After blood collection by leukapheresis, PBMCs were isolated using Ficoll-Histopaque density gradient centrifugation and then cryopreserved in the vapor phase of liquid nitrogen. Analytical flow cytometry was used to check the purity and quantity of every magnetically sorted T cell population. Each sorted fraction had its genomic DNA isolated and then quantified by UV absorbance on a Nanodrop 2000c.

A remark on this clone: No antigen is known for it. No much larger clone exists at a distance of one base, and base qualities are not known.

The receptor's source is a young man in good health. The sample consisted of naive CD4+ T cells sorted from blood. In the paper's terms, the cell subset or site label means: CD45RA+ positively selected. The chain employs TRBV4-1 and TRBJ1-5, with 11 bases in between that match TRBD1. The DNA sequence is given as TGCGCCAGCAGCCAAGAGGGACAGGGGGTTGGTCAGCCCCAGCATTTT. Translated, it gives CASSQEGQGVGQPQHF.